Listed below are T cell receptor beta chains from one sample, sequenced in a study of cytomegalovirus exposure and HLA in healthy donors. Sequenced by immunoSEQ multiplex PCR; TCRdb stores in-frame clones only, minus some. The repertoire holds approximately 180,000 clones, with roughly 80% as singletons. The sample taken for sequencing was PBMCs. These receptors all come from a woman aged 18-35 years in good health and CMV-seronegative. CDR3s include the opening cysteine and the closing phenylalanine or tryptophan. D genes are given only for firm matches. Not all rows give a size; the values are once, few, many and, for expanded clones, a class.

>TRBV7-9|-|-|TRBJ1-1
CSSSPPGSTEAFF
TGTTCCAGCAGCCCACCCGGTAGCACTGAAGCTTTCTTT
>TRBV6-5|-|-|TRBJ1-1
CASSYSKGLNTEAFF
TGTGCCAGCAGTTACTCGAAGGGGCTGAACACTGAAGCTTTCTTT
>TRBV30|TRBD1|-|TRBJ1-6
CAWRDRNNSPLHF
TGTGCCTGGAGGGACAGGAATAATTCACCCCTCCACTTT
>TRBV29-1|TRBD1|-|TRBJ2-4
CSIRQGTIAKNIQYF
TGCAGCATTAGACAGGGAACCATAGCCAAAAACATTCAGTACTTC
>TRBV5-1|TRBD1|few|TRBJ1-2
CASSSPRQGAVVRDGYTF
TGCGCCAGCAGCTCCCCCCGACAGGGGGCAGTTGTTCGGGATGGCTACACCTTC
>TRBV4-2|TRBD2|-|TRBJ2-7
CASSQVANDESGRAREQYF
TGTGCCAGCAGCCAAGTTGCTAATGATGAGAGCGGGAGGGCCCGGGAGCAGTACTTC
>TRBV2|-|-|TRBJ2-2
CASYFRLSNTGELFF
TGTGCCAGCTATTTCCGACTTTCAAACACCGGGGAGCTGTTTTTT
>TRBV5-6|TRBD1|few|TRBJ2-1
CASSEDRGNNEQFF
TGTGCCAGCAGCGAGGACAGGGGGAACAATGAGCAGTTCTTC
>TRBV6-5|TRBD1|-|TRBJ2-5
CASRDDRAFLETQYF
TGTGCCAGCAGAGACGACAGGGCCTTTTTGGAGACCCAGTACTTC
>TRBV7-8|-|-|TRBJ2-1
CASSLAWRPLYNEQFF
TGTGCCAGCAGCTTAGCGTGGCGGCCCCTGTACAATGAGCAGTTCTTC
>TRBV5-1|-|-|TRBJ1-1
CASQGNTEAFF
TGCGCCAGCCAGGGGAACACTGAAGCTTTCTTT
>TRBV6-5|TRBD2|-|TRBJ2-5
CASSSEGAGGLGTQYF
TGTGCCAGCAGTTCTGAGGGAGCGGGAGGTCTTGGGACCCAGTACTTC
>TRBV27|TRBD2|-|TRBJ2-1
CASSLDSGSLSYNEQFF
TGTGCCAGCAGTTTGGATAGCGGGAGTTTGTCCTACAATGAGCAGTTCTTC
>TRBV5-5|TRBD1|-|TRBJ1-4
CASSPEDRGNEKLFF
TGTGCCAGCAGCCCGGAGGACAGGGGGAATGAAAAACTGTTTTTT
>TRBV19|-|-|TRBJ1-5
CASSLAPGISNQPQHF
TGTGCCAGTAGTCTGGCTCCGGGAATATCCAATCAGCCCCAGCATTTT
>TRBV2|-|-|TRBJ2-2
CASSDRRGRNTGELFF
TGTGCCAGCAGTGATCGGAGGGGGCGGAACACCGGGGAGCTGTTTTTT
>TRBV7-9|-|-|TRBJ2-7
CASSLTEGSTYEQYF
TGTGCCAGCAGCTTAACGGAGGGAAGTACCTACGAGCAGTACTTC
>TRBV4-1|-|-|TRBJ2-7
CASSPTSVSYEQYF
TGCGCCAGCAGCCCCACAAGCGTTTCCTACGAGCAGTACTTC
>TRBV6-5|-|-|TRBJ1-1
CASSFRVNTEAFF
TGTGCCAGCAGTTTTCGGGTGAACACTGAAGCTTTCTTT
>TRBV6-5|-|-|TRBJ2-5
CASSYSLQETQYF
TGTGCCAGCAGTTACTCCCTACAAGAGACCCAGTACTTC
>TRBV18|-|-|TRBJ2-3
CASSRDSSTDTQYF
TGTGCCAGCTCACGAGACAGTAGCACAGATACGCAGTATTTT
>TRBV5-6|-|-|TRBJ2-6
CASSTRDSGANVLTF
TGTGCCAGCAGCACCAGGGACTCTGGGGCCAACGTCCTGACTTTC